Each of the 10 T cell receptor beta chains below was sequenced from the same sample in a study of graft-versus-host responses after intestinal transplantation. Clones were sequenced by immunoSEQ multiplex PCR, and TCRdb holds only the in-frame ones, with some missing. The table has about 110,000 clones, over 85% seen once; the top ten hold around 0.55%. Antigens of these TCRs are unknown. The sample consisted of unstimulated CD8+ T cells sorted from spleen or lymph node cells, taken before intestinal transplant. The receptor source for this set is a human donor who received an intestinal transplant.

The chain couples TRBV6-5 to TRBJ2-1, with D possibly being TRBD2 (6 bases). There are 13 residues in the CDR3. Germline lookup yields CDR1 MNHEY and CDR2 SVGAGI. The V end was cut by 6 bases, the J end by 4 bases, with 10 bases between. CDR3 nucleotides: TGTGCCAGCAGCTTAGCGGCTTACAATGAGCAGTTCTTC. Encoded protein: CASSLAAYNEQFF.

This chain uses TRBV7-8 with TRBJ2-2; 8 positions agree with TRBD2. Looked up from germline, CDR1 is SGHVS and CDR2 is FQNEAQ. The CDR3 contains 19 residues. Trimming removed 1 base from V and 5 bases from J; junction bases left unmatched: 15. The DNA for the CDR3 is TGTGCCAGCAGCTTAGGTCTAGCGGGCTTACGATTATATACCGGGGAGCTGTTTTTT. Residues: CASSLGLAGLRLYTGELFF.

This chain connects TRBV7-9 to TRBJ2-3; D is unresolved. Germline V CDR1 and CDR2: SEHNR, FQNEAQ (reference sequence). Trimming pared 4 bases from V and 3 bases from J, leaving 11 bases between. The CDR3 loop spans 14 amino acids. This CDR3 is CASSSSYGTDTQYF. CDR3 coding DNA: TGTGCCAGCAGCTCTTCGTACGGGACAGATACGCAGTATTTT. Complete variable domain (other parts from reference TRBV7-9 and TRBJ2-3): DTGVSQNPRHKITKRGQNVTFRCDPISEHNRLYWYRQTLGQGPEFLTYFQNEAQLEKSRLLSDRFSAERPKGSFSTLEIQRTEQGDSAMYLCASSSSYGTDTQYFGPGTRLTVL.

CDR3 region: CASSPQTGELFF. CDR3 bases: TGTGCCAGCTCACCACAGACCGGGGAGCTGTTTTTT. The chain uses TRBV18 and TRBJ2-2; D remains ambiguous. The CDR3 covers 12 residues. Germline lookup yields CDR1 KGHSH and CDR2 LQKENI. V was clipped by 1 base and J by 5 bases, with 2 bases between them.

The CDR3, as DNA: TGTGCCAGCAGCCTCCTAGGAAGCGGGAGTATCCATGAGCAGTTCTTC. As protein: CASSLLGSGSIHEQFF. The chain couples TRBV5-4 to TRBJ2-1, with 8 positions matching TRBD2. The CDR3 loop spans 16 amino acids. Germline V gene lookup returns CDR1 SGHNT and CDR2 YYREEE (reference sequence). The J segment lost 8 bases and the V segment lost 4 bases, leaving 14 bases of the junction unmatched.

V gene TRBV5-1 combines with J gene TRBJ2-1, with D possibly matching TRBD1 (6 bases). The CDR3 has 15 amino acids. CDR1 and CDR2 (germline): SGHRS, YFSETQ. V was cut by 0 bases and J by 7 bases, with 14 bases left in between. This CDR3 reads CASSLEGDVLNEQFF. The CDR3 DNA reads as TGCGCCAGCAGCTTGGAGGGGGATGTCCTTAATGAGCAGTTCTTC.

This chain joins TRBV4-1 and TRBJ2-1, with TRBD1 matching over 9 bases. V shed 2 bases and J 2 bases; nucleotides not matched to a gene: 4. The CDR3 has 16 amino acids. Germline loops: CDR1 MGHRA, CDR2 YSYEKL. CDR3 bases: TGCGCCAGCAGCCAACCCGGGACAGGGCCCTACAATGAGCAGTTCTTC. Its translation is CASSQPGTGPYNEQFF.

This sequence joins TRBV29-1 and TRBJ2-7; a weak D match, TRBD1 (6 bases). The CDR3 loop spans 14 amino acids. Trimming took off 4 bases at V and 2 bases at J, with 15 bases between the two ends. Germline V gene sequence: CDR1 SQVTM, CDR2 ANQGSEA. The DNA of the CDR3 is TGCAGCGTTGGGTCCCGGGACACGACCTACGAGCAGTACTTC. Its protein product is CSVGSRDTTYEQYF.

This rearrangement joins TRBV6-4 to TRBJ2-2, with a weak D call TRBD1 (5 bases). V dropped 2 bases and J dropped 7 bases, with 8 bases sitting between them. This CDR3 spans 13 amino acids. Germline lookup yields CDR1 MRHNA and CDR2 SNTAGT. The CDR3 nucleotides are TGTGCCAGCAGTGACAGGGGCCACGGGGAGCTGTTTTTT. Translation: CASSDRGHGELFF.

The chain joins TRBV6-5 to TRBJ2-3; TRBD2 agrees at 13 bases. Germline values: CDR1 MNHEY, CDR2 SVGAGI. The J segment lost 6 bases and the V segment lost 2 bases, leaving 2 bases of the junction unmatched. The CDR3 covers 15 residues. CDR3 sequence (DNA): TGTGCCAGCAGTTACGGGACTAGCGGGGCGGATACGCAGTATTTT. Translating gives CASSYGTSGADTQYF.